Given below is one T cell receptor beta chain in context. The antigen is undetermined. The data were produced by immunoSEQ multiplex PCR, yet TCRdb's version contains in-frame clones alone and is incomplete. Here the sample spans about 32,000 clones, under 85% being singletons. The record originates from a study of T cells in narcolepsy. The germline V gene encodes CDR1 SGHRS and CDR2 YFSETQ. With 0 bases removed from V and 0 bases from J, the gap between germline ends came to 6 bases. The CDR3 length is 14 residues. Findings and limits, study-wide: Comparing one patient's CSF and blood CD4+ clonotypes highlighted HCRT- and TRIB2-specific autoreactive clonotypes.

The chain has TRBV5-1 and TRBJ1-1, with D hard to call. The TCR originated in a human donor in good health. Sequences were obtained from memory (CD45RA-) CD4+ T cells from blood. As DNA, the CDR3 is TGCGCCAGCAGCTTGGAGGGAATGAACACTGAAGCTTTCTTT. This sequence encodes CASSLEGMNTEAFF. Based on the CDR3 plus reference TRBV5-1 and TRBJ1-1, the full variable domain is KAGVTQTPRYLIKTRGQQVTLSCSPISGHRSVSWYQQTPGQGLQFLFEYFSETQRNKGNFPGRFSGRQFSNSRSEMNVSTLELGDSALYLCASSLEGMNTEAFFGQGTRLTVV.